The sequence of this T cell receptor beta chain was determined in a study of OX40 agonist ivuxolimab in advanced cancers. On the study more broadly: Patients enrolled in dose escalation were diagnosed with hepatocellular carcinoma, melanoma, renal cell or head and neck cancer. The study's findings and limits: Expanded clones belonging to CD8+ T cells outnumbered, on average, those of CD4+. Part of the nonresponder group also had normalized T-cell clonal expansion that was low.

Sequencing was performed with immunoSEQ multiplex PCR; in TCRdb, only in-frame clones are kept and a portion is missing. In the table there are approximately 68,000 clones, about 90% of which are singletons. V was shortened by 2 bases and J by 6 bases, with 12 bases between the two germline ends. There are 14 residues in the CDR3. The germline V gene has CDR1 SGHTA and CDR2 FQGNSA. As for this clone: Its antigen is unknown.

The TCR comes from an adult with an advanced solid tumor such as melanoma, head and neck, liver or kidney cancer. The material was CD4+ or CD8+ T cells sorted from blood, obtained in a trial of the OX40 agonist ivuxolimab. The chain uses TRBV7-2 and TRBJ2-3; D is unclear. The CDR3 reads CASSLNSGVDTQYF. DNA for the CDR3: TGTGCCAGCAGCTTAAATTCGGGCGTCGATACGCAGTATTTT.